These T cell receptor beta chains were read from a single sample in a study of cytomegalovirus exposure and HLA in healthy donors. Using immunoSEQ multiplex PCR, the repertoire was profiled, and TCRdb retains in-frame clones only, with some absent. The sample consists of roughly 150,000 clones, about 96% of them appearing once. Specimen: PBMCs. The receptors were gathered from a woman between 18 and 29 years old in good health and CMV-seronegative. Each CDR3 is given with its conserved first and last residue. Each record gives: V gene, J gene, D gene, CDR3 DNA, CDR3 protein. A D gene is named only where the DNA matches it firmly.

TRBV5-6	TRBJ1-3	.	TGTGCCAGCAGCCCGCACAAGAATCCTGGAAACACCATATATTTT	CASSPHKNPGNTIYF
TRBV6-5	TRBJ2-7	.	TGTGCCAGCACCAAACCGAGCGGGTCCGGCGAGCAGTACTTC	CASTKPSGSGEQYF
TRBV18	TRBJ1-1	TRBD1	TGTGCCAGCTCACTACAGGGGGACGGTGAAGCTTTCTTT	CASSLQGDGEAFF
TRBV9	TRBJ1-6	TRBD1	TGTGCCAGCAGCGTAGATAACGACAGGGGCTCACCCCTCCACTTT	CASSVDNDRGSPLHF
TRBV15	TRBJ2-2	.	TGTGCCACCCGGTTGAACACCGGGGAGCTGTTTTTT	CATRLNTGELFF
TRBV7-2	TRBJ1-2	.	TGTGCCAGCAGCAAGGATAACAGGGAGAACTATGGCTACACCTTC	CASSKDNRENYGYTF
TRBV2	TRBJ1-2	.	TGTGCCAGCAGTGAGGGGTTGATGTCAGGGGACTATGGCTACACCTTC	CASSEGLMSGDYGYTF
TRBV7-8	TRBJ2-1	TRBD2	TGTGCCAGCAGCTCCCTTAGCGGGGGGCCCTACAATGAGCAGTTCTTC	CASSSLSGGPYNEQFF
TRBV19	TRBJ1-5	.	TGTGCCAGTAGTATTTCAGGAGGCCGCGGTCAGCCCCAGCATTTT	CASSISGGRGQPQHF
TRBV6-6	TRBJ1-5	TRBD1	TGTGCCAGCAGTTACGCGCAGGGGGGCCAGCCCCAGCATTTT	CASSYAQGGQPQHF